Listed below are T cell receptor beta chains from one sample, sequenced in a study of regulatory T cells in long-lasting Graves disease. TCRdb re-called the multiplex PCR reads through MiXCR, storing one row per CDR3 protein. The data show over 300,000 distinct CDR3 sequences, roughly 16% seen once. The specimen comprised peripheral blood mononuclear cells (PBMCs), sampled at new diagnosis, from a patient treated with antithyroid drugs. The source is a female donor with Graves disease. CDR3s include the opening cysteine and the closing phenylalanine or tryptophan. Fields, in order: CDR3 DNA, CDR3 protein, V gene, J gene, clone size, D gene. D genes are given only for firm matches. Some rows mark clone size as missing; the rest say once, few, many or name a class of expanded clone.

TGTGCCAGCAGCCCCGGAGGCCGGGCCCCAGGGGGGGTCACTGAAGCTTTCTTT	CASSPGGRAPGGVTEAFF	TRBV7-9	TRBJ1-1	many	TRBD1
TGTGCCAGCTCGCCGTGGACGAGCTATGGCTACACCTTC	CASSPWTSYGYTF	TRBV18	TRBJ1-2	.	.
TGTGCCATCAGTGGGGGAGAAGAGACCCAGTACTTC	CAISGGEETQYF	TRBV10-3	TRBJ2-5	many	.
TGCAGTGCAGAGGGACGCCCTGTGGGCACTGAAGCTTTCTTT	CSAEGRPVGTEAFF	TRBV20-1	TRBJ1-1	many	.
TGTGCCAGCAGCTCTGGCGGCGAGACCCAGTACTTC	CASSSGGETQYF	TRBV7-9	TRBJ2-5	many	.
TGTGCCAGCTCACCAGGGACGGAGTCGAATGAGCAGTTCTTC	CASSPGTESNEQFF	TRBV18	TRBJ2-1	few	.
TGCAGTGCTAGAGTTCGCGGCAGCTCCTACAATGAGCAGTTCTTC	CSARVRGSSYNEQFF	TRBV20-1	TRBJ2-1	.	.
TGTGCCAGCAGTGGAGGCTCCAAGGGGGCTGGGGCCAACGTCCTGACTTTC	CASSGGSKGAGANVLTF	TRBV6-1	TRBJ2-6	many	.
TGCGCCAGCAGCCAAGATCCGACAGGGGGTTACGAGCAGTACTTC	CASSQDPTGGYEQYF	TRBV4-3	TRBJ2-7	many	TRBD1
TGTGCCAGCAGCTTTAGAGGGGGCAGCGAGCCCCAGCATTTT	CASSFRGGSEPQHF	TRBV5-4	TRBJ1-5	.	TRBD1
TGTGCCAGCAGTTCCCCCCCCGGGGAGCTGTTTTTT	CASSSPPGELFF	TRBV12-3/TRBV12-4	TRBJ2-2	.	.
TGTGCCAGCAGCTCAAGACTAGGTCCCTACAATGAGCAGTTCTTC	CASSSRLGPYNEQFF	TRBV5-4	TRBJ2-1	.	.
TGTGCCAGCAGCTCGACAGATAGGGTACTGGGTCTCTACGAGCAGTACTTC	CASSSTDRVLGLYEQYF	TRBV7-9	TRBJ2-7	many	.
TGTGCCAGCAGCCAAGGAGTAGGGGCGAATGAAAAACTGTTTTTT	CASSQGVGANEKLFF	TRBV3-1	TRBJ1-4	many	.
TGCAGTGCTCTGATATCTGGGGGGCGGGTCACTGAAGCTTTCTTT	CSALISGGRVTEAFF	TRBV20-1	TRBJ1-1	few	.
TGTGCCAGCGGCGCCAGAGCCCATTCCTCCTACGAGCAGTACTTC	CASGARAHSSYEQYF	TRBV27	TRBJ2-7	many	.
TGTGCCAGCAGCCAAGACAGCCGCTCCTACAATGAGCAGTTCTTC	CASSQDSRSYNEQFF	TRBV3-1	TRBJ2-1	many	.